The present T cell receptor (beta chain) was sequenced within a study of control samples from healthy donors and cancer patients. V dropped 2 bases and J dropped 4; count of bases not matched to a gene: 4. CDR3 length equals 15 residues. From germline, CDR1 is LNHDA and CDR2 SQIVND (reference sequence). Measured with immunoSEQ multiplex PCR; TCRdb has only the in-frame clones, and not every one. Among about 150,000 clones, roughly 93% were seen once, and the ten largest hold 5.5% to 7.5%. Sequencing input: blood. This TCR derives from a man aged 18 to 35 in good health. V and J are TRBV19 and TRBJ1-1; 10 bases align to TRBD1. This chain's CDR3 is CASSILGTGVTEAFF. In DNA form, the CDR3 reads TGTGCCAGTAGTATACTCGGGACAGGGGTCACTGAAGCTTTCTTT.